This TCR beta chain derives from a study of cytomegalovirus exposure and HLA in healthy donors. At the level of the study: Later analysis reported that the 120 validation repertoires shared the platform of the 500 to 750 first-cohort repertoires.

The method was immunoSEQ multiplex PCR; TCRdb's version includes in-frame clones alone and lacks a portion of them. The sample holds over 45,000 clones, around nine tenths seen once. The approximately 120-subject validation cohort, separate from the approximately 670-subject first cohort, included the donors. Overall study findings and caveats: It was found in a later analysis that first-cohort TCR clusters tended to co-occur in the roughly 120 validation repertoires. Three chains tied to CMV proved CMV antigen-specific in vitro.

Worth noting for this clone: What it recognizes is unknown.

The CDR3 is 11 amino acids. CDR1 is MDHEN and CDR2 is SYDVKM in the germline V gene. V lost 6 bases and J 6 bases, leaving 5 bases between the germline ends. This clonotype originated in a young man in good health and CMV-seronegative. Sequenced material: PBMCs. The chain has TRBV28 and TRBJ1-4, with D unclear. The CDR3 bases are TGTGCCAGCAGATATTATGAAAAACTGTTTTTT. Its translation: CASRYYEKLFF.